Each of the 29 T cell receptor beta chains below was sequenced from the same sample in a study of cytotoxic CD8 clonotypes in ibrutinib-treated CLL. TCRdb keeps only in-frame clones here, not all; method: immunoSEQ multiplex PCR. The sample has approximately 92,000 clones, roughly three quarters seen once; the top ten hold about 26%. Source: PBMCs, taken after 24 months of ibrutinib treatment. These receptors originate from a human donor with chronic lymphocytic leukemia.

The V and J genes are TRBV19 and TRBJ1-6, with D possibly being TRBD1 (5 bases). CDR3 length: 15 residues. Germline V gene lookup returns CDR1 LNHDA and CDR2 SQIVND (reference sequence). V lost 5 bases and J 2 bases, leaving 10 bases between the germline ends. CDR3 DNA sequence: TGTGCCAGTAGTCCGGGGACTGCCTATAATTCACCCCTCCACTTT. Translated: CASSPGTAYNSPLHF. The full variable domain, completed using reference TRBV19 and TRBJ1-6, is DGGITQSPKYLFRKEGQNVTLSCEQNLNHDAMYWYRQDPGQGLRLIYYSQIVNDFQKGDIAEGYSVSREKKESFPLTVTSAQKNPTAFYLCASSPGTAYNSPLHFGNGTRLTVT.

The CDR3 coding sequence is TGTGCCAGCTCAGATGAGGTGAACTATGGCTACACCTTC. This sequence encodes CASSDEVNYGYTF. The rearrangement joins TRBV27 to TRBJ1-2; the D is unclear. Germline lookup yields CDR1 MNHEY and CDR2 SMNVEV (reference sequence). Trimming shortened V by 8 bases and J by 2 bases, and 12 bases separated the two germline ends. The CDR3 has 13 amino acids.

This clone was observed once. The chain employs TRBV6-1 and TRBJ1-1; no clear D. The CDR3 has 14 amino acids. The V end was cut by 1 base, the J end by 0 bases, with 6 bases between. Germline loops: CDR1 MNHNS, CDR2 SASEGT. The CDR3 DNA sequence: TGTGCCAGCAGTGAAGTTACGGTGAACACTGAAGCTTTCTTT. Its translation: CASSEVTVNTEAFF.

CDR3 residues: CASSINRQGVRGNQPQHF. CDR3 DNA: TGTGCCAGTAGTATAAACAGACAGGGGGTCAGGGGTAATCAGCCCCAGCATTTT. This chain uses TRBV19 with TRBJ1-5; 9 positions agree with TRBD1. Trimming took 2 bases from V and 4 from J; bases not matched to a gene: 12. Germline CDR1 reads LNHDA; CDR2 reads SQIVND (reference sequence). The CDR3 consists of 18 residues.

J is TRBJ2-7 and V is TRBV2, with TRBD1 as a possible D gene (7 bases). The CDR3 totals 13 residues. V was shortened by 6 bases and J by 1 base, with 10 bases between the two germline ends. From germline, CDR1 is SNHLY and CDR2 FYNNEI. CDR3 coding DNA: TGTGCCAGCAGGACAGGGACTTCCTACGAGCAGTACTTC. Its translation is CASRTGTSYEQYF.

The rearrangement joins TRBV28 to TRBJ2-7; D could derive from TRBD1 or TRBD2 (5 bases each). Germline CDR1 and CDR2: MDHEN and SYDVKM. The CDR3 sequence is 13 residues long. Trimming pared 3 bases from V and 4 bases from J, leaving 10 bases between. The CDR3 DNA reads TGTGCCAGCAGTTTGGGCAGGGAGTACGAGCAGTACTTC. This gives the protein CASSLGREYEQYF.

CDR3 DNA sequence: TGTGCCAGCAGTTTTCCAGGACTAGCGGGAGCCACCGGGGAGCTGTTTTTT. It is translated as CASSFPGLAGATGELFF. The V and J genes are TRBV27 and TRBJ2-2; 13 bases fit TRBD2. CDR3 size: 17 residues. V lost 3 bases and J lost 4; bases outside the gene matches: 5. Germline CDR1 MNHEY, CDR2 SMNVEV (reference sequence).

The V gene is TRBV5-8, the J gene TRBJ2-4; TRBD1 is a possible D gene (6 bases). There are 15 residues in the CDR3. Germline-derived CDR1 and CDR2 are SGHTS and YDEGEE. The V end lost 4 bases, the J end lost 1 base, and 12 bases lay between the germline ends. CDR3 residues: CASSTRGFAKNIQYF. In nucleotides, the CDR3 is TGTGCCAGCAGCACCAGGGGCTTCGCCAAAAACATTCAGTACTTC.

The V gene is TRBV11-2, the J gene TRBJ2-2; D remains unclear. There are 13 residues in the CDR3. Germline CDR1 reads SGHAT; CDR2 reads FQNNGV. Trimming removed 6 bases at V and 7 bases at J, with 12 bases between. The CDR3 nucleotides are TGTGCCAGCAGACCTCCTGCTGACGGGGAGCTGTTTTTT. Its protein is CASRPPADGELFF.

V usage is TRBV19 and J usage is TRBJ2-7; TRBD2 matches at 7 bases. The CDR3 totals 15 residues. Germline CDR1 is LNHDA and CDR2 is SQIVND (reference sequence). Germline trimming cut 4 bases from V and 4 bases from J; bases unmatched to any gene: 10. The CDR3 protein is CASSTQRGGPYEQYF. CDR3 DNA sequence: TGTGCCAGTAGTACCCAGCGGGGAGGCCCTTACGAGCAGTACTTC. Supplemented by reference TRBV19 and TRBJ2-7, the full variable domain reads DGGITQSPKYLFRKEGQNVTLSCEQNLNHDAMYWYRQDPGQGLRLIYYSQIVNDFQKGDIAEGYSVSREKKESFPLTVTSAQKNPTAFYLCASSTQRGGPYEQYFGPGTRLTVT.

This chain links TRBV5-1 with TRBJ1-6; unclear D gene. V was shortened by 3 bases and J by 8 bases, with 18 bases between the two germline ends. The length of the CDR3 is 16 residues. Germline loops: CDR1 SGHRS, CDR2 YFSETQ. CDR3 sequence reads: CASSSQTPETYSPLHF. CDR3 nucleotide sequence: TGCGCCAGCAGCTCGCAGACCCCCGAAACATATTCACCCCTCCACTTT.

V is TRBV6-1 and J is TRBJ1-6; the D gene is possibly TRBD1 (5 bases). The germline CDR1 and CDR2 sequences are MNHNS and SASEGT. Trimming cost V 6 bases and J 1 base, with 10 bases left between them. The CDR3 extends over 15 amino acids. The CDR3 DNA sequence: TGTGCCAGCAGGGCTCAGGGATCCTATAATTCACCCCTCCACTTT. It is translated as CASRAQGSYNSPLHF.

The rearrangement joins TRBV19 to TRBJ2-2, with no clear D. Looked up from germline, CDR1 is LNHDA and CDR2 is SQIVND (reference sequence). The ends were cut back, 5 bases at V and 5 bases at J, with 9 bases in the middle. The CDR3 runs 13 residues. The chain's CDR3 is CASSDRATGELFF. For the CDR3, the DNA is TGTGCCAGTAGTGACCGGGCGACCGGGGAGCTGTTTTTT.

This sequence joins TRBV7-9 and TRBJ1-6; no reliable D call. The CDR3 is 14 amino acids. V lost 5 bases and J 6 bases, leaving 11 bases between the germline ends. Germline CDR1 and CDR2: SEHNR and FQNEAQ (reference sequence). The CDR3 protein is CASSTSVRNSPLHF. The CDR3 DNA is TGTGCCAGCAGCACGTCGGTGCGTAATTCACCCCTCCACTTT.

The chain employs TRBV28 and TRBJ1-5; possibly TRBD1 for D (5 bases). The CDR3 has 12 residues. Trimming removed 4 bases at V and 11 bases at J, with 12 bases between. Germline lookup yields CDR1 MDHEN and CDR2 SYDVKM. The CDR3 nucleotides are TGTGCCAGCAGTTCGACCGTGACAGCCCAGCATTTT. Translated, it gives CASSSTVTAQHF.

This clone was recorded many times. The genes are TRBV7-2 and TRBJ2-7; D ambiguous. Germline lookup yields CDR1 SGHTA and CDR2 FQGNSA. The CDR3 runs 12 residues. V was pared by 5 bases and J by 5 bases, with 10 bases between. The CDR3 region is CASSPTSHEQYF. The CDR3 DNA reads as TGTGCCAGCAGCCCCACCTCTCACGAGCAGTACTTC. Looking up the rest from reference TRBV7-2 and TRBJ2-7 gives the full variable domain: GAGVSQSPSNKVTEKGKDVELRCDPISGHTALYWYRQSLGQGLEFLIYFQGNSAPDKSGLPSDRFSAERTGGSVSTLTIQRTQQEDSAVYLCASSPTSHEQYFGPGTRLTVT.

The chain couples TRBV5-1 to TRBJ2-7, with 7 bases lining up with TRBD1. The germline V gene encodes CDR1 SGHRS and CDR2 YFSETQ. The CDR3 is made up of 14 amino acids. After removal of 3 bases from V and 4 bases from J, the junction contained 7 bases not matched to a gene. This CDR3 reads CASSSSRDSYEQYF. CDR3 DNA: TGCGCCAGCAGCTCGTCCCGGGACAGTTACGAGCAGTACTTC.

V gene TRBV7-9 combines with J gene TRBJ2-5, with a weak D call TRBD1 (6 bases). There are 14 residues in the CDR3. The germline V gene has CDR1 SEHNR and CDR2 FQNEAQ (reference sequence). Trimming took 5 bases from V and 2 from J, leaving 12 bases between them. The CDR3 DNA sequence: TGTGCCAGCAGCCACTGGACAGTTCAAGAGACCCAGTACTTC. It is translated as CASSHWTVQETQYF.

This clone appeared a single time. The chain combines TRBV5-6 with TRBJ1-4; 9 bases match TRBD1. The CDR3 is made up of 16 amino acids. The germline V gene encodes CDR1 SGHDT and CDR2 YYEEEE. V lost 0 bases and J lost 7; bases outside the gene matches: 7. CDR3: CASSLARDRVTEKLFF. In DNA form, the CDR3 reads TGTGCCAGCAGCTTGGCCCGGGACAGGGTAACTGAAAAACTGTTTTTT.

The gene calls are TRBV7-8 and TRBJ2-7, with D uncertain. V lost 5 bases to trimming and J lost 3 bases, with 2 bases between them. Germline-derived CDR1 and CDR2 are SGHVS and FQNEAQ. The CDR3 covers 10 residues. CDR3 bases: TGTGCCAGCAGCCTCTACGAGCAGTACTTC. This sequence encodes CASSLYEQYF.

This clone was counted a few times. The chain employs TRBV18 and TRBJ1-3, with D possibly TRBD1 on 6 matching bases. V lost 2 bases to trimming and J lost 4 bases, with 15 bases between them. The CDR3 length is 16 residues. Germline CDR1 and CDR2: KGHSH and LQKENI. CDR3 DNA sequence: TGTGCCAGCTCACCAGGATCGCAGGGGATCGGAAACACCATATATTTT. Translating it yields CASSPGSQGIGNTIYF. Combining the CDR3 with reference TRBV18 and TRBJ1-3 gives the whole variable domain NAGVMQNPRHLVRRRGQEARLRCSPMKGHSHVYWYRQLPEEGLKFMVYLQKENIIDESGMPKERFSAEFPKEGPSILRIQQVVRGDSAAYFCASSPGSQGIGNTIYFGEGSWLTVV.

In this sample, this clone turned up once. J is TRBJ2-1 and V is TRBV30, with 8 positions matching TRBD2. The CDR3 is 12 amino acids. CDR1 and CDR2 from the germline V gene are GTSNPN and SVGIG (reference sequence). Unmatched junction bases numbered 5, after V lost 7 bases and J lost 6 bases. CDR3 bases: TGTGCCTTCACTAGCGGCAGCAATGAGCAGTTCTTC. Its protein is CAFTSGSNEQFF.

The rearrangement links TRBV6-5 to TRBJ1-1; D ambiguous. From germline, CDR1 is MNHEY and CDR2 SVGAGI. The ends were cut back, 2 bases at V and 0 bases at J, with 4 bases in the middle. CDR3 length: 13 amino acids. In DNA, the CDR3 is TGTGCCAGCAGTTACGCGATGAACACTGAAGCTTTCTTT. Translating gives CASSYAMNTEAFF.

This chain links TRBV27 with TRBJ1-2; possible D gene TRBD1, 6 bases. Between the trimmed V and J ends, which lost 3 bases and 7 bases, there was a span of 12 bases. Germline values: CDR1 MNHEY, CDR2 SMNVEV (reference sequence). CDR3 length equals 13 residues. CDR3 bases: TGTGCCAGCAGTTTTACCGGGACAACTGGCTACACCTTC. Residues: CASSFTGTTGYTF.

A single count supports this clone. The chain has TRBV6-1 and TRBJ2-5; D is possibly TRBD1 (5 bases). V dropped 6 bases and J dropped 5 bases, with 16 bases sitting between them. The CDR3 sequence is 14 residues long. Germline V CDR1 and CDR2: MNHNS, SASEGT. The CDR3 sequence is CASRHRTLQETQYF. DNA of the CDR3: TGTGCCAGCAGGCACCGGACACTGCAGGAGACCCAGTACTTC.

The gene calls are TRBV10-1 and TRBJ2-5; maybe TRBD1 (6 bases). The CDR3 has 13 residues. V was clipped by 6 bases and J by 3 bases, with 11 bases between them. In germline, CDR1 is WNHNN, CDR2 SYGVQD (reference sequence). CDR3 sequence reads: CASRRTVEETQYF. As DNA, the CDR3 is TGCGCCAGCAGGAGGACAGTTGAAGAGACCCAGTACTTC.

The CDR3 loop is CASSSQGGSNQPQHF. In DNA form, the CDR3 reads TGTGCCAGTAGTAGTCAGGGGGGCAGCAATCAGCCCCAGCATTTT. This rearrangement joins TRBV19 to TRBJ1-5; 7 nucleotides match TRBD1. CDR1 and CDR2 from the germline V gene are LNHDA and SQIVND (reference sequence). The junction had 4 bases not matched to a gene; V was cut back by 4 bases and J by 1 base. This CDR3 contains 15 residues.

Comment on this clone: The identical CDR3 is also encoded by other nucleotide sequences in the sample. This chain uses TRBV28 with TRBJ2-5; D ambiguous. The ends were cut back, 5 bases at V and 1 base at J, with 5 bases in the middle. From germline, CDR1 is MDHEN and CDR2 SYDVKM. This CDR3 spans 12 amino acids. CDR3 coding DNA: TGTGCCAGCAGTCGGTCCCAAGAGACCCAGTACTTC. Encoded protein: CASSRSQETQYF.

The chain carries TRBV7-9 and TRBJ2-7; 7 bases align to TRBD2. The CDR3 extends over 14 amino acids. V gave up 7 bases and J gave up 5 bases; unmatched junction bases: 11. Germline CDR1 is SEHNR and CDR2 is FQNEAQ (reference sequence). CDR3 bases: TGTGCCAGCACCCCAAGCGGGAAGGTAAACGAGCAGTACTTC. Translation gives CASTPSGKVNEQYF. The full variable domain, with the rest looked up from reference TRBV7-9 and TRBJ2-7, is DTGVSQNPRHKITKRGQNVTFRCDPISEHNRLYWYRQTLGQGPEFLTYFQNEAQLEKSRLLSDRFSAERPKGSFSTLEIQRTEQGDSAMYLCASTPSGKVNEQYFGPGTRLTVT.